The 6 T cell receptor beta chains given below trace back to one sample, sequenced in a study of blood T cell repertoires in COVID-19. Produced via immunoSEQ multiplex PCR; TCRdb's table is partial and in-frame only. The repertoire holds about 260,000 clones, with approximately 91% as singletons. Source material: peripheral blood. All receptors come from a human donor in a cohort sampled during active COVID-19.

The V call is TRBV6-1, the J call TRBJ1-5; D call uncertain. CDR1 and CDR2 (germline): MNHNS, SASEGT. V lost 1 base to trimming and J lost 1 base, with 5 bases between them. This CDR3 comprises 14 residues. The CDR3 here is CASSEGRSNQPQHF. CDR3 coding DNA: TGTGCCAGCAGTGAAGGGAGGAGCAATCAGCCCCAGCATTTT.

The chain joins TRBV29-1 to TRBJ1-2; 9 bases align to TRBD1. Germline V gene lookup returns CDR1 SQVTM and CDR2 ANQGSEA. The CDR3 contains 14 residues. The ends lost 2 bases at V and 8 bases at J; junction bases unmatched: 9. The CDR3 region is CSVEFRGQGDGYTF. The CDR3 DNA follows: TGCAGCGTTGAATTTAGGGGACAGGGAGACGGCTACACCTTC.

The chain couples TRBV7-3 to TRBJ1-2, with D perhaps matching TRBD1 (5 bases). Trimming cost V 3 bases and J 2 bases, with 13 bases left between them. Germline CDR1 reads SGHTA; CDR2 reads FQGTGA. The length of the CDR3 is 15 residues. This chain's CDR3 is CASSLGPPDNYGYTF. The CDR3 DNA is TGTGCCAGCAGCTTGGGGCCCCCGGACAACTATGGCTACACCTTC.

CDR3 protein: CSVGGGPNGNEQYF. DNA for the CDR3: TGCAGCGTTGGGGGGGGACCTAATGGCAACGAGCAGTACTTC. V and J are TRBV29-1 and TRBJ2-7; 7 bases match TRBD2. Germline CDR1 and CDR2: SQVTM and ANQGSEA. Trimming took 4 bases from V and 5 from J; bases not matched to a gene: 11. The length of the CDR3 is 14 residues.

The chain links TRBV6-5 to TRBJ2-2; TRBD2 matches at 14 bases. Per germline, CDR1 MNHEY and CDR2 SVGAGI. The CDR3 contains 16 residues. Losses at the gene ends were 4 bases for V and 5 bases for J; bases not matched to a gene: 3. The CDR3 protein is CASSSGLAGGTGELFF. CDR3 in DNA: TGTGCCAGCAGTTCTGGACTAGCGGGAGGTACCGGGGAGCTGTTTTTT.

Only one count was recorded for this clone. V gene TRBV7-8 combines with J gene TRBJ2-5; 7 nucleotides line up with TRBD1. Germline V gives CDR1 SGHVS, CDR2 FQNEAQ. This CDR3 spans 15 amino acids. Trimming cost V 4 bases and J 2 bases; bases outside gene matches: 7. For the CDR3, the DNA is TGTGCCAGCAGCTCACCGACAGGGAAGCAAGAGACCCAGTACTTC. It translates to CASSSPTGKQETQYF.